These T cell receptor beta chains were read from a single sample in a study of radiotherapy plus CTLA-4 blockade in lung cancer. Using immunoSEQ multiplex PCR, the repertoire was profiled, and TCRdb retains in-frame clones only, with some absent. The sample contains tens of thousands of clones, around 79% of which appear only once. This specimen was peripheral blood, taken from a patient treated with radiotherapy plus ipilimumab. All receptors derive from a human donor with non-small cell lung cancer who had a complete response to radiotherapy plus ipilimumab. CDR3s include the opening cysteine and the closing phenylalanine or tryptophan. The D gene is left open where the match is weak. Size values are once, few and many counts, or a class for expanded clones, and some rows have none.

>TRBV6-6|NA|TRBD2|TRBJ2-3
CASSFSPGGITDTQYF
TGTGCCAGCAGTTTCTCCCCGGGAGGGATCACAGATACGCAGTATTTT
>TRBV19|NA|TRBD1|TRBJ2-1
CASSIFDRGHEQFF
TGTGCCAGTAGTATCTTTGACAGGGGTCATGAGCAGTTCTTC
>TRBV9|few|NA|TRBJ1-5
CASSVQGENQPQHF
TGTGCCAGCAGCGTACAGGGTGAGAATCAGCCCCAGCATTTT
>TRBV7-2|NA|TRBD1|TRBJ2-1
CASSRQGGNLRYNEQFF
TGTGCCAGCAGCAGACAGGGTGGCAACCTCCGATACAATGAGCAGTTCTTC
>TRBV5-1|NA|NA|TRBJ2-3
CASSLEPRGGTDTQYF
TGCGCCAGCAGCTTGGAACCCAGGGGTGGCACAGATACGCAGTATTTT
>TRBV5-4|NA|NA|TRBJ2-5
CASSLQWGRQETQYF
TGTGCCAGCAGCCTTCAATGGGGGCGTCAAGAGACCCAGTACTTC
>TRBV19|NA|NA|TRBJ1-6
CASSIDPGQSRPGNSPLHF
TGTGCCAGTAGTATAGATCCTGGGCAGTCCCGTCCGGGGAATTCACCCCTCCACTTT
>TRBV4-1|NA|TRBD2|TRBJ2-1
CASSQGLAGNNEQFF
TGCGCCAGCAGCCAAGGGCTAGCGGGGAACAATGAGCAGTTCTTC
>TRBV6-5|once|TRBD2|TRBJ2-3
CASSYSTGGPADTQYF
TGTGCCAGCAGTTACTCGACGGGGGGGCCCGCGGATACGCAGTATTTT
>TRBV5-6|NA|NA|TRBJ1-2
CASSSGGSGPSGYGYTF
TGTGCCAGCAGCTCGGGAGGTTCAGGACCTTCTGGCTATGGCTACACCTTC
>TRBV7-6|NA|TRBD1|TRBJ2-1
CASSLEGGRPRNEQFF
TGTGCCAGCAGCTTAGAAGGGGGCAGGCCCCGGAATGAGCAGTTCTTC
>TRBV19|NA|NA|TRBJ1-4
CASSISRFNEKLFF
TGTGCCAGTAGTATTAGTCGGTTTAATGAAAAACTGTTTTTT
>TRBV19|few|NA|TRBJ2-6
CASSIGAGLTGGANVLTF
TGTGCCAGTAGTATAGGAGCGGGCCTTACGGGTGGGGCCAACGTCCTGACTTTC
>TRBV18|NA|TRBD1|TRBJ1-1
CASSLDRGPGTEAFF
TGTGCCAGCTCACTAGACAGGGGGCCGGGCACTGAAGCTTTCTTT
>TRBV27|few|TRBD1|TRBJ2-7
CASSLKGQGAYEQYF
TGTGCCAGCAGTTTAAAGGGACAGGGGGCCTACGAGCAGTACTTC
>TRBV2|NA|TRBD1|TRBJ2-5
CASSAPRTGIETQYF
TGTGCCAGCAGTGCTCCTCGGACAGGGATAGAGACCCAGTACTTC
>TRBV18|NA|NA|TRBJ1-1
CASSEQGSTAEAFF
TGTGCCAGCTCAGAACAGGGAAGTACGGCTGAAGCTTTCTTT
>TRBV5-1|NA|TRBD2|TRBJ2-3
CASSPGLARDTQYF
TGCGCCAGCAGCCCCGGACTAGCAAGAGATACGCAGTATTTT
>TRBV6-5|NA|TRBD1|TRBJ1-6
CASSYGDRDRNSPLHF
TGTGCCAGCAGTTACGGGGACAGGGACAGGAATTCACCCCTCCACTTT
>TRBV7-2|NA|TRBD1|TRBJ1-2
CASSLVIGQGADGYTF
TGTGCCAGCAGCTTAGTTATAGGACAGGGGGCGGATGGCTACACCTTC
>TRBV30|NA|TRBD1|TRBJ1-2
CAWSRQGIISYTF
TGTGCCTGGTCTCGACAGGGAATAATTAGCTACACCTTC
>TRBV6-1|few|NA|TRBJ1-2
CASTGRTEWNGYTF
TGTGCCAGCACCGGAAGGACAGAGTGGAATGGCTACACCTTC
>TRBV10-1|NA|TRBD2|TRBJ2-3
CASSGGGRPDTQYF
TGCGCCAGCAGTGGTGGCGGGAGACCAGATACGCAGTATTTT
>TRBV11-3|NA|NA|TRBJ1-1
CASSSRSNTEAFF
TGTGCCAGCAGCTCGCGCTCGAACACTGAAGCTTTCTTT
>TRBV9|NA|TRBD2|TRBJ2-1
CASSVEGTSGRAAEQFF
TGTGCCAGCAGCGTAGAGGGGACTAGCGGGAGGGCCGCTGAGCAGTTCTTC
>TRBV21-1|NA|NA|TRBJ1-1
CASSKPGDTEAFF
TGTGCCAGCAGCAAGCCTGGAGACACTGAAGCTTTCTTT
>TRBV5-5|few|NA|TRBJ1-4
CASRQSANEKLFF
TGTGCCAGCAGACAATCCGCTAATGAAAAACTGTTTTTT
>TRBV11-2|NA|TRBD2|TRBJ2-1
CASSSLAGPWGNEQFF
TGTGCCAGCAGCTCCTTAGCGGGGCCCTGGGGCAATGAGCAGTTCTTC
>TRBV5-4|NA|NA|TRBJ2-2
CASSLPDRTNTGELFF
TGTGCCAGCAGCTTGCCAGACAGGACAAACACCGGGGAGCTGTTTTTT
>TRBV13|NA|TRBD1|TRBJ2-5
CASSSGTGDQYF
TGTGCCAGCAGCTCCGGTACAGGGGACCAGTACTTC
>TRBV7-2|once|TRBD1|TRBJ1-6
CASSPDRGSPLHF
TGTGCCAGCAGCCCGGACAGGGGTTCACCCCTCCACTTT
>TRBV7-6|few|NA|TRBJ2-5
CASSEFGETQYF
TGTGCCAGCAGTGAGTTCGGAGAGACCCAGTACTTC
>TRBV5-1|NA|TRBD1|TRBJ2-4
CASTYGGQGAAKNIQYF
TGCGCCAGCACGTATGGTGGACAGGGGGCAGCCAAAAACATTCAGTACTTC
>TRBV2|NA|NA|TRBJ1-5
CASSVSLSNQPQHF
TGTGCCAGCAGTGTAAGCCTTAGCAATCAGCCCCAGCATTTT
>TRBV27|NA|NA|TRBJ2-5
CASSLLPRETQYF
TGTGCCAGCAGTTTACTTCCTCGGGAGACCCAGTACTTC
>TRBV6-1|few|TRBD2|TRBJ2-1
CASSDSGLAGVEQFF
TGTGCCAGCAGTGATTCGGGACTAGCGGGAGTTGAGCAGTTCTTC
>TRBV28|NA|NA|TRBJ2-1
CASSWPGPGVAVGEQFF
TGTGCCAGCAGTTGGCCGGGACCGGGGGTGGCGGTTGGTGAGCAGTTCTTC
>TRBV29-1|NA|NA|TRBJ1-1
CSVFMTEAFF
TGCAGCGTTTTCATGACTGAAGCTTTCTTT
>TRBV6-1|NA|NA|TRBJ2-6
CASSEDTWANVLTF
TGTGCCAGCAGTGAAGACACCTGGGCCAACGTCCTGACTTTC